This T cell receptor (beta chain) is from a study of post-analysis software for immune sequencing data. Overall study: Relapsing-remitting, secondary progressive and progressive-relapsing multiple sclerosis were all included among the disease courses.

General observations from the study: Strong co-clustering by F measure linked samples that shared a preparation batch. With TRBV5-6, TRBV5-1 and TRBV20-1 included, about five TRBV segments were more frequent in patients than in controls. There was significantly lower normalized Chao1 diversity in multiple sclerosis patients than in controls.

The ends were cut back, 8 bases at V and 4 bases at J, with 12 bases in the middle. In germline, CDR1 is MNHEY, CDR2 SMNVEV (reference sequence). This CDR3 has 13 amino acids. About this clonotype itself: Antigen specificity is unknown.

cDNA libraries for TCR beta contained unique molecular identifiers. TCRdb reprocessed the PCR reads with MiXCR, giving one entry per CDR3 protein. The sample shows 450,000 to 650,000 distinct CDR3 sequences, 40% to 50% of them seen only once. This sequence was found in a girl between 5 and 17 years old with multiple sclerosis. Specimen: blood. V and J are TRBV27 and TRBJ2-1; the D is unclear. CDR3 loop: CASHRTGYNEQFF. The CDR3 DNA follows: TGTGCCAGCCACCGGACGGGTTACAATGAGCAGTTCTTC.